Below, 17 T cell receptor beta chains from the same sample are listed, as sequenced in a study of blood T cell repertoires in COVID-19. Profiling relied on immunoSEQ multiplex PCR, and the TCRdb table lists in-frame clones only, not all of them. The data contain fewer than 250,000 clones, 88% of them singletons. Sequencing was carried out using PBMCs or T cells enriched from blood (not recorded which). The source is a woman aged 45 to 65 with acute COVID-19.

The chain combines TRBV12-3 or TRBV12-4 with TRBJ2-7; no clear D. This CDR3 contains 13 residues. Trimming cost V 2 bases and J 6 bases, with 11 bases left between them. The CDR3 nucleotides read TGTGCCAGCAGTTTAACGAGTCCCCTCGAGCAGTACTTC. It yields the protein CASSLTSPLEQYF.

V gene TRBV18 combines with J gene TRBJ1-1; 7 bases are a match to TRBD1. The CDR3 loop spans 14 amino acids. CDR1 and CDR2 from the germline V gene are KGHSH and LQKENI. With 3 bases clipped from V and 8 bases from J, the junction kept 9 bases outside the gene matches. The DNA of the CDR3 is TGTGCCAGCTCACCTCATCCGGGACAGAGCGAAGCTTTCTTT. Amino acid sequence: CASSPHPGQSEAFF.

The chain joins TRBV5-1 to TRBJ1-4, with no clear D. Trimming shortened V by 5 bases and J by 4 bases, and 18 bases separated the two germline ends. Germline V CDR1 and CDR2: SGHRS, YFSETQ. The CDR3 covers 16 residues. CDR3 nucleotide sequence: TGCGCCAGCAGTCACGCGCTAGGATTGGGTAATGAAAAACTGTTTTTT. Translating gives CASSHALGLGNEKLFF. The complete variable domain, with remaining parts taken from reference TRBV5-1 and TRBJ1-4, reads KAGVTQTPRYLIKTRGQQVTLSCSPISGHRSVSWYQQTPGQGLQFLFEYFSETQRNKGNFPGRFSGRQFSNSRSEMNVSTLELGDSALYLCASSHALGLGNEKLFFGSGTQLSVL.

This clone was recorded once. The chain carries TRBV4-3 and TRBJ2-7, with TRBD2 identical over 9 bases. Losses at the gene ends were 3 bases for V and 3 bases for J; bases not matched to a gene: 3. CDR3 length: 14 amino acids. Germline assignment: CDR1 LGHNA and CDR2 YSLEER. CDR3 region: CASSHLAGLYEQYF. The CDR3 coding sequence is TGCGCCAGCAGCCACCTAGCGGGACTCTACGAGCAGTACTTC.

V and J are TRBV7-9 and TRBJ2-1; 7 bases map to TRBD1. Germline V gene lookup returns CDR1 SEHNR and CDR2 FQNEAQ (reference sequence). V was clipped by 5 bases and J by 7 bases; unmatched bases: 14. CDR3 length equals 16 residues. In DNA, the CDR3 is TGTGCCAGCAGCCCCGACAGGGTCGTACAGAGTAATGAGCAGTTCTTC. This codes for CASSPDRVVQSNEQFF. Drawing the rest from reference TRBV7-9 and TRBJ2-1, the complete variable domain is DTGVSQNPRHKITKRGQNVTFRCDPISEHNRLYWYRQTLGQGPEFLTYFQNEAQLEKSRLLSDRFSAERPKGSFSTLEIQRTEQGDSAMYLCASSPDRVVQSNEQFFGPGTRLTVL.

The chain joins TRBV28 to TRBJ2-7; 8 bases line up with TRBD1. CDR3 length: 14 amino acids. Unmatched junction bases numbered 8, after V lost 6 bases and J lost 4 bases. Germline V lookup: CDR1 MDHEN, CDR2 SYDVKM. DNA of the CDR3: TGTGCCAGCAGCCGGACAGGGAGTTCATACGAGCAGTACTTC. Its translation is CASSRTGSSYEQYF.

V gene TRBV24-1 combines with J gene TRBJ2-1; TRBD2 matches at 7 bases. Germline CDR1 KGHDR, CDR2 SFDVKD. The CDR3 is 16 amino acids. The V gene end was trimmed by 4 bases and the J gene end by 3 bases; junction bases not matched to a gene: 8. CDR3 in amino acids: CATSDVLAVDYNEQFF. The CDR3 DNA reads as TGTGCCACCAGTGACGTGCTAGCGGTCGACTACAATGAGCAGTTCTTC.

The chain has TRBV6-5 and TRBJ1-6, with TRBD1 matching over 7 bases. V dropped 6 bases and J dropped 5; count of bases not matched to a gene: 7. Per the germline V gene, CDR1 is MNHEY and CDR2 is SVGAGI. The CDR3 covers 15 residues. The CDR3 DNA reads as TGTGCCAGCAGCTCGTCAGGGGGAAATAATTCACCCCTCCACTTT. Translating gives CASSSSGGNNSPLHF.

The chain has TRBV2 and TRBJ2-5, with 9 bases aligning to TRBD2. Looked up from germline, CDR1 is SNHLY and CDR2 is FYNNEI. After removal of 7 bases from V and 2 bases from J, the junction contained 8 bases not matched to a gene. The CDR3 runs 15 residues. The CDR3 here is CASKSRLAVQETQYF. CDR3 in DNA: TGTGCCAGCAAGAGTAGACTAGCGGTTCAAGAGACCCAGTACTTC.

The chain is built from TRBV5-1 and TRBJ2-1; no clear D gene. V was trimmed by 3 bases and J by 9 bases, leaving 7 bases between them. This CDR3 spans 11 amino acids. The V gene's germline CDR1 is SGHRS and CDR2 YFSETQ. Here the CDR3 DNA reads TGCGCCAGCAGCTACACGGGTGAGCAGTTCTTC. Encoded protein: CASSYTGEQFF.

CDR3 region: CASSLQGQGGADTQYF. The CDR3 nucleotides read TGTGCCAGCAGCTTACAAGGACAGGGAGGCGCAGATACGCAGTATTTT. This rearrangement joins TRBV7-3 to TRBJ2-3; 8 bases agree with TRBD1. Germline values: CDR1 SGHTA, CDR2 FQGTGA. The CDR3 is made up of 16 amino acids. The V and J ends lost 2 bases and 4 bases, in that order; junction bases with no gene match: 8. The whole variable domain, filled in from reference TRBV7-3 and TRBJ2-3, reads GAGVSQTPSNKVTEKGKYVELRCDPISGHTALYWYRQSLGQGPEFLIYFQGTGAADDSGLPNDRFFAVRPEGSVSTLKIQRTERGDSAVYLCASSLQGQGGADTQYFGPGTRLTVL.

This chain links TRBV30 with TRBJ2-7; D gene uncertain. Trimming removed 3 bases at V and 2 bases at J, with 14 bases between. The CDR3 runs 14 residues. Germline V lookup: CDR1 GTSNPN, CDR2 SVGIG (reference sequence). DNA of the CDR3: TGTGCCTGGAGAGTTGGCGGCTACCCCTACGAGCAGTACTTC. Its translation is CAWRVGGYPYEQYF. The full variable domain, completed using reference TRBV30 and TRBJ2-7, is SQTIHQWPATLVQPVGSPLSLECTVEGTSNPNLYWYRQAAGRGLQLLFYSVGIGQISSEVPQNLSASRPQDRQFILSSKKLLLSDSGFYLCAWRVGGYPYEQYFGPGTRLTVT.

J is TRBJ1-5 and V is TRBV19; no firm D call. Trimming shortened V by 8 bases and J by 0 bases, and 14 bases separated the two germline ends. Germline CDR1 LNHDA, CDR2 SQIVND (reference sequence). CDR3 length: 15 amino acids. CDR3 in DNA: TGTGCCAGTGAAACAACGGGTTATAGCAATCAGCCCCAGCATTTT. This sequence encodes CASETTGYSNQPQHF.

The genes are TRBV18 and TRBJ2-1; D gene ambiguous. This CDR3 region has 14 residues. Trimming removed 2 bases from V and 0 bases from J, with 5 bases in between. Germline CDR1 KGHSH, CDR2 LQKENI. The CDR3 nucleotides read TGTGCCAGCTCACCAGTCATCTCCTACAATGAGCAGTTCTTC. As protein: CASSPVISYNEQFF.

This clone has a handful of counts. DNA for the CDR3: TGTGCCAGCAGTTTAGGGGCAGCGTCTCCCTACGAGCAGTACTTC. Its protein product is CASSLGAASPYEQYF. The chain uses TRBV27 and TRBJ2-7; D possibly corresponds to TRBD1 (5 bases). The length of the CDR3 is 15 residues. V lost 2 bases and J lost 2, with 13 bases in between. Germline V gene sequence: CDR1 MNHEY, CDR2 SMNVEV (reference sequence).

The V call is TRBV2, the J call TRBJ1-1, with TRBD1 matching 8 bases. The germline V gene encodes CDR1 SNHLY and CDR2 FYNNEI. CDR3 length: 14 amino acids. Trimming cost V 5 bases and J 5 bases; bases outside gene matches: 7. The CDR3 DNA sequence: TGTGCCAGCAGTTTCGGACAGGGTAGAACTGAAGCTTTCTTT. This encodes CASSFGQGRTEAFF.

The CDR3 coding sequence is TGTGCCAGCGGCTCACAGGTAAACACTGAAGCTTTCTTT. It translates to CASGSQVNTEAFF. The chain combines TRBV6-5 with TRBJ1-1, with D perhaps TRBD1 (5 bases). The CDR3 extends over 13 amino acids. V was pared by 8 bases and J by 2 bases, with 12 bases between. Germline CDR1 is MNHEY and CDR2 is SVGAGI.